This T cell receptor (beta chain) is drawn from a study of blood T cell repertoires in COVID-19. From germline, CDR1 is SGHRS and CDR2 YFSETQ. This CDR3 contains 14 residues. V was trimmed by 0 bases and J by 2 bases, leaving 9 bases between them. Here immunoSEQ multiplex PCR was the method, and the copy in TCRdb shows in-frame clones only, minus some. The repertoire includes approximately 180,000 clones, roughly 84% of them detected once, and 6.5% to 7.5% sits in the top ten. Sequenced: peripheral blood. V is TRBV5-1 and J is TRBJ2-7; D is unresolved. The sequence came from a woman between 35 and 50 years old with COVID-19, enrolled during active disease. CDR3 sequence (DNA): TGCGCCAGCAGCTTGGACGGGTACGCCTACGAGCAGTACTTC. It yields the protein CASSLDGYAYEQYF.